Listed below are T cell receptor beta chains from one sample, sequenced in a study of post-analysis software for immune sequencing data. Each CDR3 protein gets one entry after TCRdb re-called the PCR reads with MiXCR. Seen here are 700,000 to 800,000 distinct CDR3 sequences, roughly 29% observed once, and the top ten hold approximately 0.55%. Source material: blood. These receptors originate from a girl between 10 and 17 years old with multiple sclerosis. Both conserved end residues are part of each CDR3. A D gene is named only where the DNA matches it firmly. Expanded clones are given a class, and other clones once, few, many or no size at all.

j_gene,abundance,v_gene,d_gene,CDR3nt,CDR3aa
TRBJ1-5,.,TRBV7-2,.,TGTGCCAGCAGCTTACAGGGACACGGCAATCAGCCCCAGCATTTT,CASSLQGHGNQPQHF
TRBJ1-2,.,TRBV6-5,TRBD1,TGTGCCAGCAGGCAGGGGACAGGTTCTGCCAACTATGGCTACACCTTC,CASRQGTGSANYGYTF
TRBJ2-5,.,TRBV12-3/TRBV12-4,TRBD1,TGTGCCAGCAGTCTAAACGACAGGGACATAGAGACCCAGTACTTC,CASSLNDRDIETQYF
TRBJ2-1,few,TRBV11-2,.,TGTGCCAGCAGCTTAGAGTGGGCAGGGATGGATGAGCAGTTCTTC,CASSLEWAGMDEQFF
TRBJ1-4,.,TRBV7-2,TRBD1,TGTGCCAGCAGCCGAGGGGGACAGGGGCGTGAAAAACTGTTTTTT,CASSRGGQGREKLFF
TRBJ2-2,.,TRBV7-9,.,TGTGCCAGCAGCCTAACGTCGAACACCGGGGAGCTGTTTTTT,CASSLTSNTGELFF
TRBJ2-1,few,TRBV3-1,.,TGTGCCAGCGGCCAAAACCCGGGTGAGCAGTTCTTC,CASGQNPGEQFF
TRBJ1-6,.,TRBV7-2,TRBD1,TGTGCCAGCAGTACGGTCACAGGGGGTTCGACCCTCCACTTT,CASSTVTGGSTLHF
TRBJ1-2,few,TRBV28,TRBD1,TGTGCCAGCACCACAAACCCATTCCAGGGGGCGGTTGGCTACACCTTC,CASTTNPFQGAVGYTF
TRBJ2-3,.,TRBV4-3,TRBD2,TGCGCCAGCAGCCAAGATATGGCTAGCGGGAGCACAGATGCGCAGTATTTT,CASSQDMASGSTDAQYF
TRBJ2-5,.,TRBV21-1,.,TGTGCCAGCAAGGAGACAGGGGGAGAGACCCAGTACTTC,CASKETGGETQYF
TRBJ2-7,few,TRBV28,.,TGTGCCAGCAGTTTTATTAGCGGTAGCTCCTACGAGCAGTACTTC,CASSFISGSSYEQYF
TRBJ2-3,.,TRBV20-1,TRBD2,TGCAGTGCTCCGTCTAGCGGGGGGGATACGCAGTATTTT,CSAPSSGGDTQYF
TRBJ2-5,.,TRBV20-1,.,TGCAGTGCTAGGGGCCAAGGACAGCCCATGAGGGAGACCCAGTACTTC,CSARGQGQPMRETQYF
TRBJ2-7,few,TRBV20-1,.,TGCAGTGCTGAGGCGGGGCAGACCACCTACGAGCAGTACTTC,CSAEAGQTTYEQYF
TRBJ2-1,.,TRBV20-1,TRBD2,TGCGGTGCCGAGCGGGGGGGCATGGGTGAGCAGTTCTTC,CGAERGGMGEQFF
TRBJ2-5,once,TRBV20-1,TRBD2,TGCAGTGCTCACCCGACTAGCGGGGCGCAAGAGACCCAGTACTTC,CSAHPTSGAQETQYF
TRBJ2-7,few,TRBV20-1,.,TGCAGTGCTAGAGTGCAGGAGTCACCCTACGAGCAGTACTTC,CSARVQESPYEQYF
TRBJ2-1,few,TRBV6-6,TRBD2,TGTGCCAGCAGGTTTGCGGGAGCCTACAATGAGCAGTTCTTC,CASRFAGAYNEQFF
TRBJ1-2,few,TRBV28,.,TGTGCCAGCAGTTTGCACTCGTCGGGTCTTGGCTATGGCTACACCTTC,CASSLHSSGLGYGYTF
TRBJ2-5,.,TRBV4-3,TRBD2,TGCGCCAGCAGCCAAGAGTACAGCGGGAGCCATCAAGAGACCCAGTACTTC,CASSQEYSGSHQETQYF
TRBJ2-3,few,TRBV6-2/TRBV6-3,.,TGTGCCAGCAGTACGGGTGATACGACAGATACGCAGTATTTT,CASSTGDTTDTQYF
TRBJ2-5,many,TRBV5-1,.,TGCGCCAGCAGCTTGAAAGGGGTGGAGACCCAGTACTTC,CASSLKGVETQYF
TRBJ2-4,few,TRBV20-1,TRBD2,TGCAGTGCTAGAAGCGGGATTCTAGCCAAAAACATTCAGTACTTC,CSARSGILAKNIQYF
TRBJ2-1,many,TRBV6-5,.,TGTGCCAGCAGTCCCCCGGGGGCGGGGGATGAGCAGTTCTTC,CASSPPGAGDEQFF
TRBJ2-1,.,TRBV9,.,TGTGCCAGCAGCTCCTCGACTAGTTGGGGCTCCCTGGGCACCTACAATGAGCAGTTCTTC,CASSSSTSWGSLGTYNEQFF
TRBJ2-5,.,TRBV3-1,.,TGTGCCAGTAGCCAAGTGGGGCGGAACCAAGAGACCCAGTACTTC,CASSQVGRNQETQYF
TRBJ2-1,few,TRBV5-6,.,TGTGCCAGCAGCTATGAGGAGTTCGACGGACTCAGCTCCTACAATGAGCAGTTCTTC,CASSYEEFDGLSSYNEQFF
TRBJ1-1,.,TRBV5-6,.,TGTGCCAGCTACCGGGACACCAACACTGAAGCTTTCTTT,CASYRDTNTEAFF
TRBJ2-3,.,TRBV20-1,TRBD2,TGCAGTGCTGACTCTCTTAGCGGGGGAGCAGATACGCAGTATTTT,CSADSLSGGADTQYF
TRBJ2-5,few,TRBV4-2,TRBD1,TGTGCCAGCAGCCAAGTGGCAGGGGGCCAAGAGACCCAGTACTTC,CASSQVAGGQETQYF
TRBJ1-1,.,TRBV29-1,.,TGCAGCGTACTCGGACGGGCGAACACTGAAGCTTTCTTT,CSVLGRANTEAFF
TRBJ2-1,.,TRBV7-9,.,TGTGCCAGCAGCTTAAATGACAATGAGCAGTTCTTC,CASSLNDNEQFF
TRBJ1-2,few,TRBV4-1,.,TGCGCCAGCAGCCTCCCTGGCGGGGCGGGAGGCTACACCTTC,CASSLPGGAGGYTF